The clone carrying this T cell receptor beta chain was seen many times. What it recognizes is unknown. TCRdb called the 5' RACE reads again in MiXCR, with one record for every CDR3 protein. This table holds about 450,000 distinct CDR3 sequences, around 20% found once. With no exceptions, donors were healthy Caucasians. These data originate in a study of identical twins. Overall study results and limits: One should note that invariant MAIT and iNKT cells could partly confound zero-insertion analyses. Abundant beta clonotypes from cord blood had fewer insertions, unlike memory repertoires, which showed none.

The V gene's germline CDR1 is SGHTA and CDR2 FQGTGA. Between the trimmed V and J ends, which lost 2 bases and 3 bases, there was a span of 8 bases. The CDR3 runs to 14 residues. The chain carries TRBV7-3 and TRBJ2-1, with D perhaps TRBD2 (6 bases). The TCR comes from a man aged 50 to 60 in good health. The sequenced material came from naive T cells sorted from blood. The CDR3, as DNA: TGTGCCAGCAGCTTATTGGGAGGCTACAATGAGCAGTTCTTC. It specifies CASSLLGGYNEQFF.